The subject of this entry is one T cell receptor beta chain. Its antigen is undetermined. Sequenced by immunoSEQ multiplex PCR; TCRdb stores in-frame clones only, minus some. The sample gives some 84,000 clones, roughly 93% of which show up once; 2% to 2.5% is in the top ten. The V and J ends lost 6 bases and 9 bases, in that order; junction bases with no gene match: 9. This CDR3 is built from 13 residues. The germline CDR1 and CDR2 sequences are SQVTM and ANQGSEA. This record comes from a study of cytomegalovirus exposure and HLA in healthy donors. Study information: Later analysis reported that the roughly 130 validation repertoires shared the platform of the roughly 700 first-cohort repertoires. Study-level points and caveats: Most TCR sequences proved rare, with some public TCRs found in many donors. The authors listed 150 to 200 TCR beta chains as cytomegalovirus-associated. A later analysis found first-cohort TCR clusters tended to co-occur in the approximately 110 validation repertoires.

The V and J genes are TRBV29-1 and TRBJ2-1; 9 nucleotides agree with TRBD1. The sequenced sample consisted of PBMCs. The receptor was derived from a man aged 25-45 years in good health and CMV-seronegative. CDR3 loop: CSVIIQGAGEQFF. CDR3 coding DNA: TGCAGCGTAATAATACAGGGGGCTGGTGAGCAGTTCTTC.